The table lists the clone carrying this T cell receptor beta chain with many counts. The antigen remains undetermined. The time point denotes: newly diagnosed GD, antithyroid drugs for less than 3 months. Extracted PBMC RNA gave rise to the TCR library. This record belongs to a study of regulatory T cells in long-lasting Graves disease. Overall study results and limits: Persistent disease exhibited a predilection for TRBV28, TRBJ1-2 and TRBJ2-5.

The CDR3 is made up of 16 amino acids. Trimming shortened V by 1 base and J by 0 bases, and 13 bases separated the two germline ends. Germline V gene data show CDR1 as MNHEY and CDR2 as SVGEGT. CDR3-region Arm-PCR and iRepertoire HTBI primers produced the TCR beta libraries. TCRdb re-called the multiplex PCR reads through MiXCR, storing one row per CDR3 protein. The data contain about 500,000 distinct CDR3 sequences, approximately 12% of them seen just once; the ten biggest clones take up about 8.9%. These data were also reused for a study on T cells in Graves' hyperthyroidism and ophthalmopathy. That paper notes: The majority of expanded thyroid clonotypes above 0.001 also appeared in blood. With a median lead of approximately six months before onset, the model predicted ophthalmopathy.

Sequencing was performed on peripheral blood mononuclear cells (PBMCs), taken at new diagnosis, from a patient treated with antithyroid drugs. V and J are TRBV6-2 or TRBV6-3 and TRBJ2-7; D remains unclear. The clonotype comes from a woman between 25 and 40 years old with Graves disease. CDR3: CASSYFGIQSSYEQYF. CDR3 nucleotides: TGTGCCAGCAGTTACTTCGGCATCCAAAGCTCCTACGAGCAGTACTTC.